Given below is one T cell receptor (beta chain) in context. Its matching antigen is unknown. The data were taken from a study of T cells expressing NK-cell markers. The CDR3 covers 15 residues. Germline values: CDR1 SGHAT, CDR2 FQNNGV. TCRdb re-called the 5' RACE reads and gives one entry per CDR3 protein, without DNA. The data include about 460,000 distinct CDR3 sequences; the top ten clones carry over 1.3%. Findings and limits, study-wide: Once again these clonotypes came out on top in the CD3+CD56-NKG2C+ fraction of a few donors.

This receptor was identified in a woman aged 45-65 years in good health. The sequencing input was blood T cells: a sorted CD56 or NKG2C T cell subset, CD4+ or CD8+ T cells, or bulk PBMC T cells (not recorded which). The V call is TRBV11-2, the J call TRBJ2-5. The CDR3 is CASSLGNRVQETQYF.